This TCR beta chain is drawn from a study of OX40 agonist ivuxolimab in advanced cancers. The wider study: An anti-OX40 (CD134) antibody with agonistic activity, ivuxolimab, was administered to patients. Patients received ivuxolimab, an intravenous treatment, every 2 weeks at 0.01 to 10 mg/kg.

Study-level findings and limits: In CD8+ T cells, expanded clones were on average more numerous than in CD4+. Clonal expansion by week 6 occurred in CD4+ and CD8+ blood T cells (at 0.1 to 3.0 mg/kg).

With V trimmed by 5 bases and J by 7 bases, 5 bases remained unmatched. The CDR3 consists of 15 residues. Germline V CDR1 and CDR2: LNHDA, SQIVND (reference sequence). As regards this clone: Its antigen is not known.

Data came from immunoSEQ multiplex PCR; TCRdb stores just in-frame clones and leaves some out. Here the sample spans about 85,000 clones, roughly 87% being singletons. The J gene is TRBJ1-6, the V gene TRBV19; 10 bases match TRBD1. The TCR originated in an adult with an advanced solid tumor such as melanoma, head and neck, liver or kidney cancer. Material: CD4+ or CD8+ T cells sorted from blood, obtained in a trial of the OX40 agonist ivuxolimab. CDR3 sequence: CASSVTGGKNSPLHF. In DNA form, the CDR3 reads TGTGCCAGTAGTGTGACAGGGGGCAAAAATTCACCCCTCCACTTT.